This T cell receptor beta chain was captured by sequencing in a study of blood T cell repertoires in COVID-19. Study-level background: Acute-phase and convalescent COVID-19 samples originated in the United States, Italy and Spain. In each case, the material was cDNA or gDNA derived from T cells, B-cell-depleted T cells, or PBMCs.

Those designated as exposed participants met a COVID-19 case within 2 weeks before study entry. In the original processing: Estimates of nucleated cell counts were drawn from the amplification of reference gene primers. This table comes from immunoSEQ multiplex PCR, and its TCRdb copy is limited to in-frame clones, with some not included. V and J calls and clone size follow that table, whereas D and trimming were derived from the DNA. The sample shows 150,000 to 200,000 clones, 80% to 85% of them seen only once. The CDR3 sequence is 18 residues long. Germline V CDR1 and CDR2: MGHRA, YSYEKL. Trimming took off 4 bases at V and 3 bases at J, with 25 bases between the two ends.

The source of this sequence is a woman aged 25-40 years who had been exposed to COVID-19. Sequenced: PBMCs or T cells enriched from blood (not recorded which). This sequence joins TRBV4-1 and TRBJ2-7; unclear D gene. CDR3 protein: CASSLQVAFYDTHYEQYF. CDR3 nucleotides: TGCGCCAGCAGCCTACAAGTCGCTTTTTACGACACCCACTACGAGCAGTACTTC.